The 16 T cell receptor beta chains presented below share a single source sample, sequenced in a study of blood T cells in healthy people across ages. The second PCR ran about 6 to 12 cycles with a sample-barcoded 5' primer and J-beta primers. TCRdb recomputed calls from the 5' RACE reads with MiXCR, one row per CDR3 protein. The sample includes about 1.8 million distinct CDR3 sequences, roughly 49% of them seen just once. Sequencing was performed on blood. The receptors shown here come from a middle-aged woman in good health.

In regard to this clonotype: Sequence at one end of the junction differs from germline and may be a read error. This chain connects TRBV29-1 to TRBJ2-3, with 10 bases matching TRBD2. CDR1 SQVTM and CDR2 ANQGSEA come from the germline V gene. The CDR3 sequence is 14 residues long. Here the CDR3 DNA reads TGCAGCGTTGTTAGCGGGGGGTTCACAGATACGCGGTATTTT. This translates into CSVVSGGFTDTRYF.

Ten or more counts support this clonotype. The genes are TRBV6-2 or TRBV6-3 and TRBJ2-1; tentative D call: TRBD1 (6 bases). The CDR3 covers 15 residues. The germline V and J ends were trimmed by 6 bases and 4 bases, with 16 bases remaining between them. CDR1 is MNHEY and CDR2 is SVGEGT in the germline V gene. The CDR3 sequence: CASSSAAGAYNEQFF. As DNA, the CDR3 is TGTGCCAGCAGCTCAGCGGCAGGGGCTTACAATGAGCAGTTCTTC.

This chain uses TRBV6-2 or TRBV6-3 with TRBJ1-2; the D is unclear. The V end was cut by 2 bases, the J end by 12 bases, with 16 bases between. The length of the CDR3 is 13 residues. Germline values: CDR1 MNHEY, CDR2 SVGEGT. The CDR3, as DNA: TGTGCCAGCAGTTACGGTAACCACTTCGGCGACACCTTC. Encoded protein: CASSYGNHFGDTF.

This clonotype was observed a handful of times. The rearrangement links TRBV6-2 or TRBV6-3 to TRBJ1-2, with TRBD1 identical over 8 bases. V trimming: 6 bases; J trimming: 5 bases; junction bases outside the gene matches: 8. There are 14 residues in the CDR3. CDR1 is MNHEY, CDR2 SVGEGT, per germline. The DNA for the CDR3 is TGTGCCAGCAGACCGACAGGGGAGATATATGGCTACACCTTC. It specifies CASRPTGEIYGYTF.

This clonotype has a handful of counts. The CDR3 sequence: CASSPGRRSDTQYF. CDR3 bases: TGTGCCAGCAGCCCCGGCCGGAGGTCAGATACGCAGTATTTT. This chain links TRBV7-8 with TRBJ2-3; a possible D gene is TRBD2 (5 bases). Germline V CDR1 and CDR2: SGHVS, FQNEAQ. CDR3 size: 14 residues. V was shortened by 5 bases and J by 4 bases, with 13 bases between the two germline ends.

V usage is TRBV27 and J usage is TRBJ1-2, with D possibly matching TRBD1 (5 bases). CDR3 size: 14 residues. V dropped 2 bases and J dropped 6 bases, with 13 bases sitting between them. From germline, CDR1 is MNHEY and CDR2 SMNVEV (reference sequence). The CDR3 region has the DNA TGTGCCAGCAGTTTAAGCTGGGGGAGAGATGGCTACACCTTC. Its translation is CASSLSWGRDGYTF.

This clonotype was counted only a few times. The V gene is TRBV7-8, the J gene TRBJ2-7; 14 nucleotides match TRBD2. The V segment lost 5 bases and the J segment 6 bases; nucleotides outside the gene matches: 6. The CDR3 contains 15 residues. Per the germline V gene, CDR1 is SGHVS and CDR2 is FQNEAQ. The CDR3 protein is CASSVGLAGVFEQYF. The CDR3 DNA is TGTGCCAGCAGCGTGGGACTAGCGGGGGTTTTCGAGCAGTACTTC.

This chain links TRBV20-1 with TRBJ2-5, with no clear D. CDR3 length: 13 amino acids. V gave up 3 bases and J gave up 5 bases, with 13 bases separating them. Germline CDR1 and CDR2: DFQATT and SNEGSKA (reference sequence). The CDR3 sequence: CSARRSTPETQYF. The DNA of the CDR3 is TGCAGTGCTAGGAGGAGTACGCCTGAGACCCAGTACTTC.

This clonotype was seen more than once but under ten times. The V gene is TRBV3-1, the J gene TRBJ2-3; 7 bases line up with TRBD1. V was pared by 1 base and J by 4 bases, with 11 bases of the junction left unmatched. Germline CDR1 is LGHDT and CDR2 is YNNKEL (reference sequence). This CDR3 has 17 amino acids. The CDR3 loop is CASSQGTGVPGPDTQYF. CDR3 bases: TGTGCCAGCAGCCAAGGTACAGGGGTCCCCGGTCCAGATACGCAGTATTTT.

The chain combines TRBV4-2 with TRBJ2-5; 14 positions agree with TRBD2. The CDR3 covers 16 residues. CDR1 LGHNA and CDR2 YNFKEQ come from the germline V gene. Trimming took 4 bases from V and 4 from J; bases not matched to a gene: 5. CDR3 nucleotide sequence: TGTGCCAGCAGCCTAACCGGACTAGCGGGAGGAGAGACCCAGTACTTC. Translating it yields CASSLTGLAGGETQYF.

The gene calls are TRBV5-1 and TRBJ2-3; 7 bases match TRBD1. Germline V lookup: CDR1 SGHRS, CDR2 YFSETQ. This CDR3 comprises 16 residues. Losses at the gene ends were 3 bases for V and 9 bases for J; bases not matched to a gene: 16. This chain's CDR3 is CASSSTGTALIETQYF. CDR3 sequence (DNA): TGCGCCAGCAGCTCAACGGGGACAGCTCTTATCGAGACGCAGTATTTT.

The chain is built from TRBV6-6 and TRBJ1-6, with D tentatively TRBD1 (5 bases). The CDR3 spans 15 residues. V lost 6 bases to trimming and J lost 2 bases, with 11 bases between them. CDR1 is MNHNY and CDR2 is SVGAGI in the germline V gene (reference sequence). The CDR3 protein is CASRPQGPYNSPLHF. For the CDR3, the DNA is TGTGCCAGCAGGCCCCAGGGTCCCTATAATTCACCCCTCCACTTT.

The chain has TRBV20-1 and TRBJ2-5; tentative D call: TRBD1 (6 bases). V was trimmed by 3 bases and J by 9 bases, leaving 23 bases between them. The length of the CDR3 is 15 residues. The V gene's germline CDR1 is DFQATT and CDR2 SNEGSKA (reference sequence). For the CDR3, the DNA is TGCAGTGCTAGCCATAATCCGGGGACATTTCCGGCCCAGTACTTC. Its protein product is CSASHNPGTFPAQYF.

The chain carries TRBV3-1 and TRBJ2-1; D call uncertain. The CDR3 sequence is 13 residues long. V was trimmed by 9 bases and J by 0 bases, leaving 9 bases between them. Per the germline V gene, CDR1 is LGHDT and CDR2 is YNNKEL (reference sequence). The CDR3 DNA follows: TGTGCCAGTACGGGTCCCTCCTACAATGAGCAGTTCTTC. As protein: CASTGPSYNEQFF.

This clonotype turned up a few times. V and J are TRBV4-2 and TRBJ2-7; 7 bases are a match to TRBD1. CDR1 is LGHNA and CDR2 is YNFKEQ in the germline V gene. The J segment lost 6 bases and the V segment lost 0 bases, leaving 5 bases of the junction unmatched. CDR3 length: 14 amino acids. This CDR3 reads CASSQDPRGIEQYF. Here the CDR3 DNA reads TGTGCCAGCAGCCAAGATCCCAGGGGGATCGAGCAGTACTTC.

This clonotype was counted between two and nine times. The chain couples TRBV20-1 to TRBJ1-5; D is undetermined. This CDR3 region has 13 residues. Trimming shortened V by 5 bases and J by 1 base, and 9 bases separated the two germline ends. Germline V gene lookup returns CDR1 DFQATT and CDR2 SNEGSKA (reference sequence). CDR3 residues: CSAPTESNQPQHF. In DNA form, the CDR3 reads TGCAGTGCTCCTACAGAGAGCAATCAGCCCCAGCATTTT.